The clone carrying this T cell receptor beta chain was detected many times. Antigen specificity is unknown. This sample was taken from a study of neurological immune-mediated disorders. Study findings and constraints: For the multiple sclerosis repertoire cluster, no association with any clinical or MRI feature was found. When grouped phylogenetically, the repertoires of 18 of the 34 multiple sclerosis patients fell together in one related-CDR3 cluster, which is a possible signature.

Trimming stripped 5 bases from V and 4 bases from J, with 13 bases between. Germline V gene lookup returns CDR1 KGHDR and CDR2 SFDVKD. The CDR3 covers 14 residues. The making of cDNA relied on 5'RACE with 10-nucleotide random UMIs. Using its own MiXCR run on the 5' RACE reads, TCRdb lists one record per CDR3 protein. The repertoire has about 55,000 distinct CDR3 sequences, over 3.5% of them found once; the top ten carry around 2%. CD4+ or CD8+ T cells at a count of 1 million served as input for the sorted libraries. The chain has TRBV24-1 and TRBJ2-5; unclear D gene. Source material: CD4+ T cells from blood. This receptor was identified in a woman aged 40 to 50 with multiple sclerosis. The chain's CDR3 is CATSAPGKRETQYF. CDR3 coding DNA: TGTGCCACCAGTGCCCCTGGCAAGCGAGAGACCCAGTACTTC.